Sequencing of this T cell receptor beta chain was carried out in a study of metastatic and nonmetastatic thyroid tumors. Background on the study: Patients with malignant and benign thyroid disease provided blood and tumor or nodule tissue, whose repertoires were compared.

None of the patients had undergone any treatment ahead of thyroid surgery. The table lists this clone with many counts. As handled by the study authors: Clinicopathological groups supplied CDR3 differences that were used to build a distant-metastasis classifier for papillary thyroid cancer. TCRdb redid the clone calls on the PCR reads using MiXCR. TCRdb assigned the V and J calls; the authors' analysis was not used. The repertoire holds some 20,000 clones, with about 24% as singletons. The CDR3 covers 14 residues. CDR1 is ENHRY and CDR2 is SYGVKD in the germline V gene. With V trimmed by 6 bases and J by 8 bases, 11 bases remained unmatched.

The source is a female donor with papillary thyroid cancer or a benign thyroid nodule (not recorded which). Some clones in this sample may be carry-over from other donors' samples. V is TRBV10-3 and J is TRBJ1-2; TRBD1 aligns across 8 bases. The sequenced sample consisted of tumor tissue. The CDR3 DNA follows: TGTGCCATCAGATTCGACAGGGGAAAGCGGGGCTACACCTTC. It translates to CAIRFDRGKRGYTF.